One sample yielded the 6 T cell receptor beta chains listed below, sequenced in a study of blood T cell repertoires in COVID-19. TCRdb's table, derived via immunoSEQ multiplex PCR, lists solely in-frame clones and lacks some. The sample carries over 250,000 clones, 80% to 95% recorded once. Sequencing used PBMCs or T cells enriched from blood (not recorded which). These receptors originate from a woman aged 25 to 39 who had recovered from COVID-19.

The V and J genes are TRBV28 and TRBJ1-6; the D is unclear. Germline loops: CDR1 MDHEN, CDR2 SYDVKM. Between the trimmed V and J ends, which lost 7 bases and 7 bases, there was a span of 8 bases. The CDR3 length is 12 residues. CDR3 sequence: CASTLSNSPLHF. The CDR3 coding sequence is TGTGCCAGCACCTTGAGCAATTCACCCCTCCACTTT.

The chain links TRBV28 to TRBJ2-7; 8 positions match TRBD2. Per germline, CDR1 MDHEN and CDR2 SYDVKM. J was trimmed by 2 bases and V by 10 bases; bases with no gene match: 13. This CDR3 has 15 amino acids. The CDR3 coding sequence is TGTGCCATCCGAAAAGGGGCGGGAGGCCCCTACGAGCAGTACTTC. Its translation is CAIRKGAGGPYEQYF.

This clone has only one observation. The rearrangement links TRBV6-5 to TRBJ2-7, with D maybe TRBD1 (5 bases). There are 13 residues in the CDR3. Germline V gene sequence: CDR1 MNHEY, CDR2 SVGAGI. Trimming removed 6 bases at V and 0 bases at J, with 9 bases between. Here the CDR3 DNA reads TGTGCCAGCAGATCGACAGCCTCCTACGAGCAGTACTTC. Its protein is CASRSTASYEQYF.

This clone is a singleton in its sample. The chain uses TRBV7-9 and TRBJ1-5; the match to TRBD1 covers 10 bases. Unmatched junction bases numbered 4, after V lost 5 bases and J lost 3 bases. Germline CDR1 is SEHNR and CDR2 is FQNEAQ (reference sequence). This CDR3 has 15 residues. CDR3 DNA sequence: TGTGCCAGCAGCCTGACAGGGGGCGTCAATCAGCCCCAGCATTTT. Translating it yields CASSLTGGVNQPQHF. Together with reference TRBV7-9 and TRBJ1-5, the CDR3 gives the full variable domain: DTGVSQNPRHKITKRGQNVTFRCDPISEHNRLYWYRQTLGQGPEFLTYFQNEAQLEKSRLLSDRFSAERPKGSFSTLEIQRTEQGDSAMYLCASSLTGGVNQPQHFGDGTRLSIL.

The V and J genes are TRBV10-1 and TRBJ1-1; 7 bases map to TRBD1. Germline V lookup: CDR1 WNHNN, CDR2 SYGVQD (reference sequence). CDR3 length: 13 amino acids. The junction had 5 bases not matched to a gene; V was cut back by 5 bases and J by 5 bases. The CDR3: CASSRQGGTEAFF. In nucleotides, the CDR3 is TGCGCCAGCAGTAGACAGGGCGGTACTGAAGCTTTCTTT.

For this clone: At the DNA level, this CDR3 is encoded by other sequences in the same sample as well. This sequence joins TRBV19 and TRBJ2-7; 7 bases agree with TRBD1. V dropped 2 bases and J dropped 2; count of bases not matched to a gene: 0. The CDR3 extends over 13 amino acids. Germline CDR1 reads LNHDA; CDR2 reads SQIVND (reference sequence). In nucleotides, the CDR3 is TGTGCCAGTAGTATACAGGGGGCCTACGAGCAGTACTTC. Amino acids: CASSIQGAYEQYF.